This T cell receptor (beta chain) was profiled in a study of T cell changes during pregnancy in multiple sclerosis. V lost 2 bases to trimming and J lost 1 base, with 13 bases between them. From germline, CDR1 is SGDLS and CDR2 YYNGEE. CDR3 length: 16 residues. Using immunoSEQ multiplex PCR, the repertoire was profiled, and TCRdb retains in-frame clones only, with some absent. The table lists approximately 57,000 clones, roughly 90% of them singletons. The V gene is TRBV9, the J gene TRBJ1-3; possible D gene TRBD1, 5 bases. The clonotype comes from a female donor in good health, enrolled as a control in a pregnancy study. The input for sequencing was peripheral blood, taken after pregnancy. The CDR3 region is CASSVGTWISGNTIYF. CDR3 bases: TGTGCCAGCAGCGTCGGGACTTGGATTTCTGGAAACACCATATATTTT.